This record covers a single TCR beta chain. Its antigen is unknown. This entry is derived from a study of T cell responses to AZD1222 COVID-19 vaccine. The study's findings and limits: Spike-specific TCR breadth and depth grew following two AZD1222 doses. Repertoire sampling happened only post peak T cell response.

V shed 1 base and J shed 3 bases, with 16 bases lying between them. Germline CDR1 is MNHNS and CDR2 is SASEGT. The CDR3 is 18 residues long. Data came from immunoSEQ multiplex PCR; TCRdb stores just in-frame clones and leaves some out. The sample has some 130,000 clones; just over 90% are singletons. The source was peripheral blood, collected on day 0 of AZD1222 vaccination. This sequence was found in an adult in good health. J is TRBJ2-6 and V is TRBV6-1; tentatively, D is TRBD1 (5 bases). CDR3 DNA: TGTGCCAGCAGTGAAGTAGGGGAACCCCGCTTTGGGGCCAACGTCCTGACTTTC. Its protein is CASSEVGEPRFGANVLTF.